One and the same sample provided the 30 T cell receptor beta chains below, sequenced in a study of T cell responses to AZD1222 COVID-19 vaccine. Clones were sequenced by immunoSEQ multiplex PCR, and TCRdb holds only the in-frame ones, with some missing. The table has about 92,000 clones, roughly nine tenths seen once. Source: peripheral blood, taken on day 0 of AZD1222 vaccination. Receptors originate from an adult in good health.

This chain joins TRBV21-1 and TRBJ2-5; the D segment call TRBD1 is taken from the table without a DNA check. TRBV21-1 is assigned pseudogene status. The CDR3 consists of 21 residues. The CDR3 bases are TGTGCCAGCAGCCCACCTAGGGACAGGGGGCGCGAGGAGCCCTTACAAGAGACCCAGTACTTC. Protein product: CASSPPRDRGREEPLQETQYF.

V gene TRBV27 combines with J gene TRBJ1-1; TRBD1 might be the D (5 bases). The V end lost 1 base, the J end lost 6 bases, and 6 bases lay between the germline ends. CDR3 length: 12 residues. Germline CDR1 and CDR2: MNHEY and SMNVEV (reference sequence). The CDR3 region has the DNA TGTGCCAGCAGTTTATTAGGGGCTGAAGCTTTCTTT. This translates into CASSLLGAEAFF.

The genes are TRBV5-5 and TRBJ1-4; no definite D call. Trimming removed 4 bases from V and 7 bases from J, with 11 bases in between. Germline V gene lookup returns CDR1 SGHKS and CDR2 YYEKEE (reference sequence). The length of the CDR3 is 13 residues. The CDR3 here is CASSLPPGEKLFF. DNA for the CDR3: TGTGCCAGCAGCCTCCCTCCCGGTGAAAAACTGTTTTTT.

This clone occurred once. The CDR3 DNA reads as TGTGCTAGTGGTTTTACGGGGACAGTGACATCTATGCGCTACACCTTC. Residues: CASGFTGTVTSMRYTF. The chain joins TRBV12-5 to TRBJ1-2; TRBD1 agrees at 7 bases. V shed 3 bases, J shed 9 bases, and the junction held 16 bases outside the gene matches. The CDR3 length is 16 residues. CDR1 and CDR2 (germline): LGHNT, FRNRAP.

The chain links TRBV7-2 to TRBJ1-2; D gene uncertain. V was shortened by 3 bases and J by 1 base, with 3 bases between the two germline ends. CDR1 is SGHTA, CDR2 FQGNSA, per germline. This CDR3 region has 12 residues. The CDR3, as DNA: TGTGCCAGCAGCTTGTTTAACTATGGCTACACCTTC. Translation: CASSLFNYGYTF. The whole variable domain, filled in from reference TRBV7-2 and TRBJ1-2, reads GAGVSQSPSNKVTEKGKDVELRCDPISGHTALYWYRQSLGQGLEFLIYFQGNSAPDKSGLPSDRFSAERTGGSVSTLTIQRTQQEDSAVYLCASSLFNYGYTFGSGTRLTVV.

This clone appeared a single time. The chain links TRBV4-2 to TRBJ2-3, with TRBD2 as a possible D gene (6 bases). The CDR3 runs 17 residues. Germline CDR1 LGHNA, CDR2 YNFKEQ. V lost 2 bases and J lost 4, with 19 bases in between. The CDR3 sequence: CASSQSLPGVFADTQYF. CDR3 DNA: TGTGCCAGCAGCCAATCCCTGCCGGGGGTGTTCGCAGATACGCAGTATTTT.

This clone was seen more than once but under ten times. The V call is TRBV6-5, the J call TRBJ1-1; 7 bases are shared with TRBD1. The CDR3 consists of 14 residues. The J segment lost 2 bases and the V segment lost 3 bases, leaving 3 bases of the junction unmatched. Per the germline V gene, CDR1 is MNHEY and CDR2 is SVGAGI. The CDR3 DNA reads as TGTGCCAGCAGTTATTACAGGGGCAACACTGAAGCTTTCTTT. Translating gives CASSYYRGNTEAFF.

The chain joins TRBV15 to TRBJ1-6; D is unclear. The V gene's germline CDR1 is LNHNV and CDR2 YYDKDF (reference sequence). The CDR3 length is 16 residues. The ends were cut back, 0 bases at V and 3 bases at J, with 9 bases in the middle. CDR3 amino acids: CATSRDRDLYNSPLHF. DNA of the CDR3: TGTGCCACCAGCAGAGATCGGGATCTCTATAATTCACCCCTCCACTTT.

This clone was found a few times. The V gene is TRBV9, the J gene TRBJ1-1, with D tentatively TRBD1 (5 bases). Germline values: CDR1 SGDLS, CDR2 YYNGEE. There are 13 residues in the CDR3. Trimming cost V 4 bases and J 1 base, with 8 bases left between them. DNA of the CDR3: TGTGCCAGCAGCACACAGGAGAACACTGAAGCTTTCTTT. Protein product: CASSTQENTEAFF.

Here the CDR3 reads CASSLRPRTPNEKLFF. In nucleotides, the CDR3 is TGTGCCAGCAGCTTACGCCCCCGAACGCCAAATGAAAAACTGTTTTTT. The gene calls are TRBV9 and TRBJ1-4; D remains unclear. V was pared by 4 bases and J by 5 bases, with 18 bases between. Per germline, CDR1 SGDLS and CDR2 YYNGEE. This CDR3 is built from 16 residues.

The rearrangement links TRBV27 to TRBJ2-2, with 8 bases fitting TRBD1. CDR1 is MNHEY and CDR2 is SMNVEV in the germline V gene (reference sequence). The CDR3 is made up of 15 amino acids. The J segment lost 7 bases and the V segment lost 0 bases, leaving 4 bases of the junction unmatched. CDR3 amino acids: CASSLSQGVGGELFF. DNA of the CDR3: TGTGCCAGCAGTTTATCACAGGGGGTAGGCGGGGAGCTGTTTTTT.

As DNA, the CDR3 is TGTGCCACCGTTTCTAACGCCAGGGGGGGCTACACCTTC. It yields the protein CATVSNARGGYTF. The chain carries TRBV19 and TRBJ1-2, with 7 bases aligning to TRBD1. CDR3 length: 13 residues. V trimming: 10 bases; J trimming: 8 bases; junction bases outside the gene matches: 13. The germline CDR1 and CDR2 sequences are LNHDA and SQIVND (reference sequence).

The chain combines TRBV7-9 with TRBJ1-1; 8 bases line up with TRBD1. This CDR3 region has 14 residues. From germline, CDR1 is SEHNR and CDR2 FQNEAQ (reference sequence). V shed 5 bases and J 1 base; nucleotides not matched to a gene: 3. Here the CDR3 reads CASSGQGRNTEAFF. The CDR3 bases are TGTGCCAGCAGCGGACAGGGAAGGAACACTGAAGCTTTCTTT.

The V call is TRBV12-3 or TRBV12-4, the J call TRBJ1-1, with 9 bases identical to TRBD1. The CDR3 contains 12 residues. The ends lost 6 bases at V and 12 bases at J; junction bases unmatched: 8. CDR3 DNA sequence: TGTGCCAGCAGCCCGGGACAGGGATTTACTTTCTTT. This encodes CASSPGQGFTFF.

CDR3 sequence reads: CASTKGASNYGYTF. The CDR3 coding sequence is TGTGCCAGCACCAAAGGGGCAAGTAACTATGGCTACACCTTC. The J gene is TRBJ1-2, the V gene TRBV28; tentatively, D is TRBD1 (5 bases). Trimming cost V 7 bases and J 1 base, with 13 bases left between them. The CDR3 has 14 residues. The V gene's germline CDR1 is MDHEN and CDR2 SYDVKM.

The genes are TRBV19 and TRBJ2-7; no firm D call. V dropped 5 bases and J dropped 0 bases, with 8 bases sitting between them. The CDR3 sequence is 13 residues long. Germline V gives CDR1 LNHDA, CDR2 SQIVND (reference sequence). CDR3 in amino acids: CASSADFSYEQYF. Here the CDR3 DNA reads TGTGCCAGTAGTGCGGATTTCTCCTACGAGCAGTACTTC.

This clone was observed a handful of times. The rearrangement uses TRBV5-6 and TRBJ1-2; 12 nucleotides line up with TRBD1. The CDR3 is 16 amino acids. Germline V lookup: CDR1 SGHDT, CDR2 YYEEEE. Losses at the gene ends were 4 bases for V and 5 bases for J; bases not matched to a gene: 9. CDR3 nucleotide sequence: TGTGCCAGCAGCCCGGACCAGGGACAGGGGGCATATGGCTACACCTTC. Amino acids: CASSPDQGQGAYGYTF.

The CDR3 reads CASSHRSYEQYF. The DNA of the CDR3 is TGTGCCAGCAGCCACCGGTCTTACGAGCAGTACTTC. The chain couples TRBV7-9 to TRBJ2-7; D unclear. This CDR3 contains 12 residues. CDR1 is SEHNR, CDR2 FQNEAQ, per germline (reference sequence). Trimming cost V 5 bases and J 4 bases, with 9 bases left between them. Complete variable domain (other parts from reference TRBV7-9 and TRBJ2-7): DTGVSQNPRHKITKRGQNVTFRCDPISEHNRLYWYRQTLGQGPEFLTYFQNEAQLEKSRLLSDRFSAERPKGSFSTLEIQRTEQGDSAMYLCASSHRSYEQYFGPGTRLTVT.

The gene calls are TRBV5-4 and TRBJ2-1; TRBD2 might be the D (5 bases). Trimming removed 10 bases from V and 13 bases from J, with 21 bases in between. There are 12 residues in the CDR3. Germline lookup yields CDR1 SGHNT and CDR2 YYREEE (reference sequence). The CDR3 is CAPPLRAGGQFF. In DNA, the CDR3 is TGTGCCCCCCCCCTTAGGGCGGGCGGACAGTTCTTC.

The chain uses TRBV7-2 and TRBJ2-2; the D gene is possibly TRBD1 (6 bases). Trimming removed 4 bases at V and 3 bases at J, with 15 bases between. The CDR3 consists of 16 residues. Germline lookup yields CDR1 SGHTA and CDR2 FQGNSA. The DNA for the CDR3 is TGTGCCAGCAGCTCAACAGGGCAGCAGGACACCGGGGAGCTGTTTTTT. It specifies CASSSTGQQDTGELFF.

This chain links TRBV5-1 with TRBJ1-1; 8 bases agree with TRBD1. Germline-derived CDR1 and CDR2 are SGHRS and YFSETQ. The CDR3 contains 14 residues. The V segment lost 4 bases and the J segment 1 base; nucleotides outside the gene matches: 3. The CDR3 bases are TGCGCCAGCAGCGTAGGGACAGGGAACACTGAAGCTTTCTTT. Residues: CASSVGTGNTEAFF. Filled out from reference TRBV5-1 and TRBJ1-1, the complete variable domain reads KAGVTQTPRYLIKTRGQQVTLSCSPISGHRSVSWYQQTPGQGLQFLFEYFSETQRNKGNFPGRFSGRQFSNSRSEMNVSTLELGDSALYLCASSVGTGNTEAFFGQGTRLTVV.

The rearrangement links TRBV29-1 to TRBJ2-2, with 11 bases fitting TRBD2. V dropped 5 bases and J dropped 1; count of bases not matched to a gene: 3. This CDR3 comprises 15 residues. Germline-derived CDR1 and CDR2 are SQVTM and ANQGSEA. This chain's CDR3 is CSVPGLAGNTGELFF. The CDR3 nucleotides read TGCAGCGTTCCAGGACTAGCGGGGAACACCGGGGAGCTGTTTTTT.

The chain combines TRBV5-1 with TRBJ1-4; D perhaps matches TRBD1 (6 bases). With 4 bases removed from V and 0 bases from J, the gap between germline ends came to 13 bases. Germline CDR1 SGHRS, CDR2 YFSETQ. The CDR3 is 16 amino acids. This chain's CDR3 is CASSPRGAATNEKLFF. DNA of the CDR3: TGCGCCAGCAGCCCGAGGGGGGCCGCAACTAATGAAAAACTGTTTTTT.

The CDR3 is CASSTLGGYGYTF. Here the CDR3 DNA reads TGTGCCAGCAGCACCCTGGGGGGTTACGGCTACACCTTC. The chain links TRBV6-5 to TRBJ1-2; maybe TRBD1 (5 bases). Germline V gene sequence: CDR1 MNHEY, CDR2 SVGAGI. Deletions cut 6 bases from V and 8 bases from J, with 16 bases between. CDR3 size: 13 residues.

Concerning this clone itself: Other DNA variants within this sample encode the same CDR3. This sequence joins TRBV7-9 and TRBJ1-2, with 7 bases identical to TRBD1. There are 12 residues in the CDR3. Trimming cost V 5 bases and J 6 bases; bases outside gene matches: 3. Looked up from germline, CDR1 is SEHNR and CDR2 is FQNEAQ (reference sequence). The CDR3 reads CASSLDRDGYTF. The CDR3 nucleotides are TGTGCCAGCAGCCTTGACAGGGATGGCTACACCTTC.

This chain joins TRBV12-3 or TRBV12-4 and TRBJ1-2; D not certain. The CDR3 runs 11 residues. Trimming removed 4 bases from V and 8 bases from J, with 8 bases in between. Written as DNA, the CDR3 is TGTGCCAGCAGTTCCCTCGGGGGCTACACCTTC. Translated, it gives CASSSLGGYTF.

This chain's CDR3 is CASSYSDTYEQYF. CDR3 nucleotides: TGTGCCAGCAGTTACTCGGACACCTACGAGCAGTACTTC. The chain carries TRBV6-2 or TRBV6-3 and TRBJ2-7; perhaps TRBD1 as D (5 bases). The CDR3 consists of 13 residues. V lost 0 bases and J 2 bases, leaving 5 bases between the germline ends. CDR1 is MNHEY and CDR2 is SVGEGT in the germline V gene.

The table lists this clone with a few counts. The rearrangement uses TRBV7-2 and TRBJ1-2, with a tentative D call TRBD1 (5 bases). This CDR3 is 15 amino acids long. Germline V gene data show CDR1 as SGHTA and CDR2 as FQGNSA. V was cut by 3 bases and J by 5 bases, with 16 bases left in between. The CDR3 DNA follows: TGTGCCAGCAGCTTTTTAAAAGGGGCCACGTATGGCTACACCTTC. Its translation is CASSFLKGATYGYTF.

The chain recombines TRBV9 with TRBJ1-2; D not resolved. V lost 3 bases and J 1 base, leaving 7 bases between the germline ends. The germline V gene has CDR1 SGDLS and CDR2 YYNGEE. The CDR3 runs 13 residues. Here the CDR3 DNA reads TGTGCCAGCAGCGCCGCCAGTAACTATGGCTACACCTTC. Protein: CASSAASNYGYTF.

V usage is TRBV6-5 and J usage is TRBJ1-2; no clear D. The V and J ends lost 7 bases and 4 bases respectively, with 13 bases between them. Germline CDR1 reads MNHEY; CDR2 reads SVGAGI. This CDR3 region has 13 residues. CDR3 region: CASMDIRGYGYTF. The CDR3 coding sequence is TGTGCCAGCATGGATATTCGGGGCTATGGCTACACCTTC.